This T cell receptor beta chain was obtained from a study of molecular identifiers for immune sequencing clone quantification. This clonotype was picked up many times. TCRdb reprocessed the PCR reads via MiXCR and lists one record per CDR3 protein. The sample contains some 650,000 distinct CDR3 sequences, 15% to 20% of which appear only once. From roughly 21,000 to 960,000 sorted cells, naive CD8 libraries were generated with 10%, 30% or 50% RNA. Sequencing used naive CD8+ T cells from blood, with Jurkat cell RNA spiked in. Subset reported: FACS-sorted CD8+CD4-CCR7+CD45RA+ naive T cells. This receptor was identified in a human donor in good health. Some libraries in this study had Jurkat cell RNA spiked in.

The CDR3 DNA is TGTGCCAGCAGCTCTGACGCGATGGCCTCCTGGGATGAAAAACTGTTTTTT. Translation: CASSSDAMASWDEKLFF. V is TRBV7-6 and J is TRBJ1-4; no clear D gene. Deletions cut 4 bases from V and 6 bases from J, with 21 bases between. The CDR3 extends over 17 amino acids. The germline CDR1 and CDR2 sequences are SGHVS and FNYEAQ.